The sequence of this T cell receptor beta chain was determined in a study of blood T cell repertoires in COVID-19. Whole-study context: Sample material is recorded as cDNA or gDNA derived from T cells, B-cell-depleted T cells, or PBMCs.

Grouping used clinical history reported by participants in a survey and questionnaire. Recovered Cohort 3 donors showed two negative PCRs, clearance, or symptom resolution. Generated by immunoSEQ multiplex PCR, the TCRdb table keeps only in-frame clones and is missing some. This sample carries about 220,000 clones, 82% of them seen once, and the ten largest clones take about 3.3%. This clone was seen a handful of times. CDR1 and CDR2 (germline): SEHNR, FQNEAQ (reference sequence). J gave up 11 bases and V 8 bases, and 13 bases lay outside the gene matches. This CDR3 contains 13 residues. The sequencing input was PBMCs or T cells enriched from blood (not recorded which). This receptor was identified in a woman aged 60-70 years who had recovered from COVID-19. The V and J genes are TRBV7-9 and TRBJ1-1; TRBD1 agrees at 8 bases. The CDR3 protein is CASGYDRGRAAFF. CDR3 nucleotide sequence: TGTGCCAGCGGATACGACAGGGGAAGGGCGGCTTTCTTT.